The clone carrying this TCR beta chain was observed at least ten times. This sample is part of a study of blood T cells in healthy people across ages. Total RNA, at least 5 micrograms per sample, came from PBMCs. Trimming at V came to 1 base and at J to 5 bases, leaving 5 bases not matched to a gene. The length of the CDR3 is 14 residues. Germline CDR1 and CDR2: SQVTM and ANQGSEA. It was with a sample-barcoded 5' primer and a J-beta primer mix that a second PCR of roughly 7 to 12 cycles was run. TCRdb reanalysed the 5' RACE reads using MiXCR and keeps one entry per CDR3 protein. Of about 780,000 distinct CDR3 sequences listed, about 47% are singletons.

The material sequenced was blood. This receptor was obtained from a man aged 80 or over in good health. The rearrangement joins TRBV29-1 to TRBJ1-2; 9 bases align to TRBD1. CDR3 DNA sequence: TGCAGCGTTGAAGCCGGGACAGGGTTGTATGGCTACACCTTC. It is translated as CSVEAGTGLYGYTF. The variable domain in full, with the rest retrieved from reference TRBV29-1 and TRBJ1-2, is SAVISQKPSRDICQRGTSLTIQCQVDSQVTMMFWYRQQPGQSLTLIATANQGSEATYESGFVIDKFPISRPNLTFSTLTVSNMSPEDSSIYLCSVEAGTGLYGYTFGSGTRLTVV.